These 5 T cell receptor beta chains were all obtained from the same sample, sequenced in a study of patients and donors after allogeneic stem cell transplantation. TCRdb recomputed calls from the RT-PCR reads with MiXCR, one row per CDR3 protein. This table holds approximately 99,000 distinct CDR3 sequences, 35% found once. The sequenced material came from blood, either unsorted or a sorted T cell fraction (not recorded which). The origin of the receptors is a human donor who was either an allogeneic HSCT recipient or a stem cell or donor lymphocyte infusion donor (not recorded which). It is not recorded whose cells these are; they may come from a transplant donor.

This clonotype is deemed medium-sized. The V gene is TRBV12-3 or TRBV12-4, the J gene TRBJ1-1, with a weak D call TRBD1 (6 bases). The V end was cut by 3 bases, the J end by 3 bases, with 8 bases between. CDR3 length: 13 amino acids. The CDR3 DNA follows: TGTGCCAGCAGTTTGGGGGGGCACACTGAAGCTTTCTTT. It specifies CASSLGGHTEAFF.

This rearrangement joins TRBV6-1 to TRBJ1-4; D not certain. Germline lookup yields CDR1 MNHNS and CDR2 SASEGT. The CDR3 loop spans 10 amino acids. Trimming took off 8 bases at V and 8 bases at J, with 6 bases between the two ends. The CDR3 protein is CASGEEKLFF. As DNA, the CDR3 is TGTGCCAGCGGAGAGGAAAAACTGTTTTTT.

This chain links TRBV2 with TRBJ1-2; 9 positions agree with TRBD1. Trimming at V came to 6 bases and at J to 8 bases, leaving 7 bases not matched to a gene. This CDR3 region has 13 residues. CDR1 SNHLY and CDR2 FYNNEI come from the germline V gene. The CDR3 region is CASRRGQGYGYTF. CDR3 bases: TGTGCCAGCAGAAGGGGACAGGGTTACGGCTACACCTTC.

The CDR3 DNA follows: TGTGCCAGCAGCCCCCGACAAGACACCGGGGAGCTGTTTTTT. Its protein product is CASSPRQDTGELFF. This rearrangement joins TRBV3-1 to TRBJ2-2; D not resolved. The length of the CDR3 is 14 residues. Trimming removed 4 bases at V and 3 bases at J, with 9 bases between. The germline V gene encodes CDR1 LGHDT and CDR2 YNNKEL (reference sequence). The whole variable domain, remainder taken from reference TRBV3-1 and TRBJ2-2, is DTAVSQTPKYLVTQMGNDKSIKCEQNLGHDTMYWYKQDSKKFLKIMFSYNNKELIINETVPNRFSPKSPDKAHLNLHINSLELGDSAVYFCASSPRQDTGELFFGEGSRLTVL.

This clonotype appeared a single time. The rearrangement links TRBV5-5 to TRBJ2-5, with D possibly TRBD1 on 6 matching bases. Germline assignment: CDR1 SGHKS and CDR2 YYEKEE (reference sequence). V lost 2 bases to trimming and J lost 2 bases, with 10 bases between them. This CDR3 is 14 amino acids long. CDR3 in amino acids: CASSFTGKQETQYF. Written as DNA, the CDR3 is TGTGCCAGCAGCTTCACAGGGAAACAAGAGACCCAGTACTTC.